This TCR beta chain was identified in a study of blood T cell repertoires in COVID-19. In the study overall: From the United States, Italy and Spain came samples of acute and convalescent COVID-19. Sources were T cells, B-cell-depleted T cells, or PBMCs; the material itself was cDNA or gDNA.

In the authors' methods: From reference gene primer amplification, estimates of nucleated cell counts were derived. Some clones are missing from TCRdb's copy, which holds only in-frame ones; the method was immunoSEQ multiplex PCR. The D gene and trimming were derived from the DNA, and the V and J assignments and clone size from that table. The sample lists 100,000 to 150,000 clones; 71% were seen once. The CDR3 runs 15 residues. Unmatched junction bases numbered 12, after V lost 6 bases and J lost 6 bases. Germline V CDR1 and CDR2: LNHDA, SQIVND (reference sequence). The V call is TRBV19, the J call TRBJ2-7, with 9 bases matching TRBD2. This clonotype originated in a human donor with acute or convalescent COVID-19. The donor label of this sample is uncertain. The sample was peripheral blood. The CDR3 reads CASSAPGAGGLEQYF. CDR3 nucleotide sequence: TGTGCCAGTAGCGCCCCTGGAGCGGGGGGTCTCGAGCAGTACTTC.